This TCR beta chain comes out of a study of T cell repertoires in cytomegalovirus infection. Study-wide background: Use of recently identified HLA-C-restricted and well-studied HLA-B-restricted CMV epitopes was part of the study. Public TCR beta signatures marked donors with CMV infection and the matching HLA.

In TCRdb, the reads were re-called with MiXCR into one record per CDR3 protein. The sample yields 750,000 to 900,000 distinct CDR3 sequences, 29% seen once. Study-level findings and limits: Cumulated frequencies of public TCR beta families served to identify carriers of CMV plus the relevant HLA. HLA-C-restricted, CMV-specific TCR beta clonotypes were dominant ex vivo.

In regard to this clonotype: Its antigen is as yet unknown.

This CDR3 has 15 residues. V gave up 0 bases and J gave up 4 bases, with 10 bases separating them. Germline lookup yields CDR1 SGDLS and CDR2 YYNGEE. The source is a human donor in good health (CMV status not recorded). Some clones in this sample may be carry-over from other donors' samples. This chain links TRBV9 with TRBJ2-2; D might be TRBD1 (6 bases). The sample was cultured CD8+ T cells from PBMCs, taken from culture after CMV antigen stimulation. The CDR3 protein is CASSVGGQFTGELFF. CDR3 bases: TGTGCCAGCAGCGTAGGGGGACAATTCACCGGGGAGCTGTTTTTT. Combining the CDR3 with reference TRBV9 and TRBJ2-2 gives the whole variable domain DSGVTQTPKHLITATGQRVTLRCSPRSGDLSVYWYQQSLDQGLQFLIQYYNGEERAKGNILERFSAQQFPDLHSELNLSSLELGDSALYFCASSVGGQFTGELFFGEGSRLTVL.